A single TCR beta chain is shown here with its context. Its antigen is not known. This sequence may be a read error, since a much larger clone differs from it by one base. This sample is part of a study of shared clonotypes between healthy human individuals. Germline assignment: CDR1 MNHEY and CDR2 SVGAGI. The CDR3 is 13 residues long. The study drew its donors from healthy HIV-negative adults without recent acute infections or vaccinations. Subsets obtained from CD4+ cells comprised CD45RA+ naive and CD45RA-negative memory cells. Profiling relied on immunoSEQ multiplex PCR, and the TCRdb table lists in-frame clones only, not all of them. The table lists 300,000 or so clones, under 80% of them singletons. Study results and limitations: Few donors limited the genetic and exposure-history diversity represented.

The sample was memory CD4+ T cells sorted from blood. Subset reported: CD45RA-negative fraction. The chain couples TRBV6-5 to TRBJ1-2; TRBD1 might be the D (5 bases). The receptor was isolated from a man aged 25-45 years in good health. The CDR3 is CASSERRSRGYAF. The CDR3 DNA is TGTGCCAGCAGTGAAAGGAGGTCGAGGGGCTACGCCTTC.